This TCR beta chain was sequenced for a study of OX40 agonist ivuxolimab in advanced cancers. Sequencing used immunoSEQ multiplex PCR; TCRdb keeps in-frame clones, though not all of them. Of over 30,000 clones in the sample, roughly four fifths were seen once. Study-level points and caveats: Partial responders receiving 0.1-3.0 mg/kg showed among the lowest clonal expansion.

Germline assignment: CDR1 SGHAT and CDR2 FQDESV (reference sequence). The V segment lost 4 bases and the J segment 2 bases; nucleotides outside the gene matches: 6. The CDR3 consists of 15 residues. This clone was seen just once. Its target is not known. The source of this sequence is an adult with an advanced solid tumor such as melanoma, head and neck, liver or kidney cancer. The rearrangement links TRBV11-1 to TRBJ2-5; 8 nucleotides line up with TRBD1. The sample consisted of CD4+ or CD8+ T cells sorted from blood, taken in a trial of the OX40 agonist ivuxolimab. CDR3 coding DNA: TGTGCCAGCAGCTCACCGGGACAGGCACAAGAGACCCAGTACTTC. This encodes CASSSPGQAQETQYF.